This TCR delta chain derives from a study of gamma-delta T cells after stem cell transplantation. TCRdb re-called the RT-PCR reads using CATT. Of about 5,000 delta-chain clones in the sample, 1.9% were seen once. The CDR3 loop spans 13 amino acids. CDR1 is GEAIGNYY, CDR2 EKD, per germline. This clone has only a few counts. TCRdb's entry gives the protein of a much larger clone, which mismatches this DNA's translation at residue 11, likely from a read error; the protein reported here is translated from the DNA. This sequence joins TRDV2 and TRDJ1; weak D call: TRDD3 (6 bases). Specimen: gamma-delta T cells. The sequence derives from a human donor. It is not recorded whose cells these are; they may come from a transplant donor. CDR3 sequence: CACDAWGADKPIF. CDR3 DNA: TGTGCCTGTGACGCCTGGGGTGCCGATAAACCCATCTTT.